Below are 24 T cell receptor beta chains sequenced from a single sample in a study of cytomegalovirus exposure and HLA in healthy donors. Use of 60 Vbeta and 13 Jbeta primers characterized the PCR. TCRdb keeps only in-frame clones here, not all; method: immunoSEQ multiplex PCR. The table includes roughly 120,000 clones, about 79% detected once. Sequenced: PBMCs. The receptor set was obtained from a man aged 50 to 59 in good health and CMV-seronegative.

This chain links TRBV7-9 with TRBJ1-1; unclear D gene. V was cut by 5 bases and J by 10 bases, with 23 bases left in between. Germline lookup yields CDR1 SEHNR and CDR2 FQNEAQ (reference sequence). The CDR3 has 15 residues. CDR3 coding DNA: TGTGCCAGCAGCCCTAAAACCGGGCCCCGGGGAGGAGCTTTCTTT. Translation: CASSPKTGPRGGAFF.

This clone was observed once. The J gene is TRBJ1-1, the V gene TRBV28, with TRBD1 matching over 8 bases. This CDR3 contains 14 residues. V lost 10 bases, J lost 1 base, and 8 bases stayed unmatched. Per germline, CDR1 MDHEN and CDR2 SYDVKM. The chain's CDR3 is CATSWTGSNTEAFF. For the CDR3, the DNA is TGTGCCACCTCGTGGACAGGGTCGAACACTGAAGCTTTCTTT.

This clone came up a few times. The chain links TRBV27 to TRBJ2-7, with a possible D match to TRBD2 (5 bases). CDR1 is MNHEY and CDR2 is SMNVEV in the germline V gene (reference sequence). V shed 0 bases and J shed 2 bases, with 11 bases lying between them. The CDR3 runs to 15 residues. The CDR3 loop reads CASSLSGGLTYEQYF. CDR3 coding DNA: TGTGCCAGCAGTTTATCGGGCGGACTCACCTACGAGCAGTACTTC.

This sequence joins TRBV4-2 and TRBJ1-1, with D possibly being TRBD1 (6 bases). The CDR3 is made up of 15 amino acids. V dropped 0 bases and J dropped 4 bases, with 12 bases sitting between them. Germline CDR1 and CDR2: LGHNA and YNFKEQ. This CDR3 is CASSQDSAGATEAFF. The DNA for the CDR3 is TGTGCCAGCAGCCAAGATTCGGCAGGGGCCACTGAAGCTTTCTTT.

This clone appeared a few times. This sequence joins TRBV7-9 and TRBJ1-6; D gene uncertain. The germline V gene has CDR1 SEHNR and CDR2 FQNEAQ (reference sequence). Trimming took off 1 base at V and 5 bases at J, with 12 bases between the two ends. CDR3 size: 16 residues. DNA of the CDR3: TGTGCCAGCAGCTTAGGGTCTTGGGCCGATAATTCACCCCTCCACTTT. Residues: CASSLGSWADNSPLHF.

This chain links TRBV9 with TRBJ1-5; 11 bases map to TRBD1. The J segment lost 5 bases and the V segment lost 2 bases, leaving 3 bases of the junction unmatched. CDR1 and CDR2 from the germline V gene are SGDLS and YYNGEE. This CDR3 comprises 15 residues. CDR3: CASSVGQGGYQPQHF. CDR3 nucleotides: TGTGCCAGCAGCGTGGGACAGGGGGGATATCAGCCCCAGCATTTT.

The chain employs TRBV2 and TRBJ2-5; 11 nucleotides agree with TRBD2. J lost 5 bases, V lost 6 bases, and 11 bases had no gene match. CDR1 and CDR2 from the germline V gene are SNHLY and FYNNEI. This CDR3 is 16 amino acids long. CDR3 nucleotide sequence: TGTGCCAGCAGCAAAGGGGCTAGCGGGGGGCGGGAGACCCAGTACTTC. It specifies CASSKGASGGRETQYF.

This clone showed up just a few times. The gene calls are TRBV7-2 and TRBJ1-2; TRBD1 aligns across 7 bases. From germline, CDR1 is SGHTA and CDR2 FQGNSA. The V segment lost 3 bases and the J segment 2 bases; nucleotides outside the gene matches: 6. The CDR3 runs to 15 residues. This CDR3 is CASSFGGTENYGYTF. CDR3 DNA sequence: TGTGCCAGCAGCTTTGGAGGGACAGAGAACTATGGCTACACCTTC.

The V and J genes are TRBV14 and TRBJ2-5; TRBD1 is a possible D gene (6 bases). CDR3 length: 17 residues. CDR1 and CDR2 (germline): SGHDN, FVKESK. Trimming took 2 bases from V and 2 from J, leaving 18 bases between them. The CDR3 DNA is TGTGCCAGCAGCCAATTTGGGGGAGCTGGGACACAAGAGACCCAGTACTTC. It translates to CASSQFGGAGTQETQYF.

The chain has TRBV27 and TRBJ1-5, with 10 bases aligning to TRBD1. The junction had 11 bases not matched to a gene; V was cut back by 4 bases and J by 2 bases. The CDR3 runs to 18 residues. Germline V gene data show CDR1 as MNHEY and CDR2 as SMNVEV (reference sequence). CDR3 amino acids: CASSSRRGGTGGNQPQHF. DNA of the CDR3: TGTGCCAGCAGTTCCCGAAGGGGCGGGACAGGGGGCAATCAGCCCCAGCATTTT.

The sample holds a few counts of this clone. The rearrangement uses TRBV28 and TRBJ1-3, with 8 positions matching TRBD1. V lost 7 bases, J lost 2 bases, and 4 bases stayed unmatched. The CDR3 contains 14 residues. Germline V gene data show CDR1 as MDHEN and CDR2 as SYDVKM. The CDR3, as DNA: TGTGCCAGCATACAACAGGGGGCTGGAAACACCATATATTTT. It encodes CASIQQGAGNTIYF.

The chain carries TRBV11-2 and TRBJ2-1; TRBD2 matches at 13 bases. The J segment lost 8 bases and the V segment lost 5 bases, leaving 6 bases of the junction unmatched. This CDR3 contains 15 residues. Germline V CDR1 and CDR2: SGHAT, FQNNGV. The CDR3 region has the DNA TGTGCCAGCAGCCCGGGACTAGCGGGGTTCGATGAGCAGTTCTTC. It encodes CASSPGLAGFDEQFF.

This chain uses TRBV9 with TRBJ1-3, with D tentatively TRBD1 (5 bases). This CDR3 contains 15 residues. Deletions cut 1 base from V and 4 bases from J, with 12 bases between. Germline CDR1 and CDR2: SGDLS and YYNGEE. The CDR3 reads CASSVNAGLGNTIYF. The CDR3 DNA follows: TGTGCCAGCAGCGTAAATGCAGGGCTAGGAAACACCATATATTTT.

The chain has TRBV9 and TRBJ1-2; D may be TRBD1 (5 bases). This CDR3 has 15 amino acids. Trimming stripped 4 bases from V and 7 bases from J, with 20 bases between. Germline V CDR1 and CDR2: SGDLS, YYNGEE. The DNA of the CDR3 is TGTGCCAGCAGCCCTGAGGTTGGGGCCGTGGGTGGCTACACCTTC. It encodes CASSPEVGAVGGYTF.

This clone appeared a few times. The chain is built from TRBV5-4 and TRBJ1-4; 7 positions match TRBD1. Germline CDR1 reads SGHNT; CDR2 reads YYREEE (reference sequence). The CDR3 covers 14 residues. Germline trimming cut 3 bases from V and 4 bases from J; bases unmatched to any gene: 3. CDR3 sequence reads: CASSSGTDNEKLFF. Here the CDR3 DNA reads TGTGCCAGCAGCTCCGGGACAGATAATGAAAAACTGTTTTTT. The full variable domain, rest sourced from reference TRBV5-4 and TRBJ1-4, is ETGVTQSPTHLIKTRGQQVTLRCSSQSGHNTVSWYQQALGQGPQFIFQYYREEENGRGNFPPRFSGLQFPNYSSELNVNALELDDSALYLCASSSGTDNEKLFFGSGTQLSVL.

This clone was detected once. The chain combines TRBV19 with TRBJ1-2, with 8 positions matching TRBD1. V trimming: 7 bases; J trimming: 4 bases; junction bases outside the gene matches: 14. CDR1 and CDR2 from the germline V gene are LNHDA and SQIVND (reference sequence). The CDR3 sequence is 16 residues long. CDR3 residues: CASTPSRTGFFYGYTF. The DNA for the CDR3 is TGTGCCAGTACCCCGAGCAGGACAGGGTTCTTCTATGGCTACACCTTC.

The chain carries TRBV4-1 and TRBJ2-4; maybe TRBD2 (6 bases). V was pared by 3 bases and J by 7 bases, with 19 bases between. The CDR3 has 16 amino acids. Germline V gene lookup returns CDR1 MGHRA and CDR2 YSYEKL. The CDR3, as DNA: TGCGCCAGCAGCCAGGGGACTGTGAGGTCCGGGAACATTCAGTACTTC. Its protein product is CASSQGTVRSGNIQYF.

This clone was recorded once. The V and J genes are TRBV29-1 and TRBJ2-5, with 9 bases that match TRBD1. Germline V gene sequence: CDR1 SQVTM, CDR2 ANQGSEA. The CDR3 is 14 amino acids. After removal of 7 bases from V and 4 bases from J, the junction contained 10 bases not matched to a gene. CDR3 in DNA: TGCAGCGCCACCCCGGGACAGGGCGGAGAGACCCAGTACTTC. This encodes CSATPGQGGETQYF. Full variable domain (outside the CDR3, taken from reference TRBV29-1 and TRBJ2-5): SAVISQKPSRDICQRGTSLTIQCQVDSQVTMMFWYRQQPGQSLTLIATANQGSEATYESGFVIDKFPISRPNLTFSTLTVSNMSPEDSSIYLCSATPGQGGETQYFGPGTRLLVL.

The chain is built from TRBV5-4 and TRBJ2-5, with TRBD2 as a possible D gene (5 bases). Germline CDR1 is SGHNT and CDR2 is YYREEE (reference sequence). Trimming cost V 6 bases and J 2 bases, with 11 bases left between them. The CDR3 has 13 residues. The CDR3 is CASKPGIQETQYF. CDR3 DNA: TGTGCCAGCAAACCCGGGATTCAAGAGACCCAGTACTTC.

The chain recombines TRBV7-9 with TRBJ2-5; possible D gene TRBD2, 6 bases. Germline V CDR1 and CDR2: SEHNR, FQNEAQ (reference sequence). V was cut by 1 base and J by 5 bases, with 11 bases left in between. The CDR3 runs 14 residues. The CDR3 DNA sequence: TGTGCCAGCAGCTTAGGATCAGGAGGGGAGACCCAGTACTTC. Encoded protein: CASSLGSGGETQYF.

The chain employs TRBV5-4 and TRBJ2-3; D may be TRBD1 (7 bases). Trimming cost V 7 bases and J 5 bases, with 11 bases left between them. There are 12 residues in the CDR3. The germline gives CDR1 SGHNT, CDR2 YYREEE (reference sequence). CDR3 sequence: CASGQGGDTQYF. CDR3 sequence (DNA): TGTGCCAGCGGGCAGGGGGGAGATACGCAGTATTTT.

This sequence joins TRBV7-2 and TRBJ2-2, with TRBD2 matching over 9 bases. Unmatched junction bases numbered 11, after V lost 4 bases and J lost 2 bases. Germline CDR1 reads SGHTA; CDR2 reads FQGNSA. CDR3 length equals 18 residues. CDR3 protein: CASSSYASGGLNTGELFF. DNA of the CDR3: TGTGCCAGCAGCTCATACGCGAGCGGGGGGTTAAACACCGGGGAGCTGTTTTTT. The whole variable domain, remainder taken from reference TRBV7-2 and TRBJ2-2, is GAGVSQSPSNKVTEKGKDVELRCDPISGHTALYWYRQSLGQGLEFLIYFQGNSAPDKSGLPSDRFSAERTGGSVSTLTIQRTQQEDSAVYLCASSSYASGGLNTGELFFGEGSRLTVL.

This clone was picked up a small number of times. The V gene is TRBV4-2, the J gene TRBJ1-1, with D possibly TRBD1 on 6 matching bases. This CDR3 has 15 amino acids. Between the trimmed V and J ends, which lost 1 base and 1 base, there was a span of 10 bases. Germline V gene sequence: CDR1 LGHNA, CDR2 YNFKEQ. The CDR3, as DNA: TGTGCCAGCAGCCAAGGTGAAGGGGGGAACACTGAAGCTTTCTTT. Its protein product is CASSQGEGGNTEAFF.

J is TRBJ2-1 and V is TRBV2; the match to TRBD2 covers 8 bases. Germline V gene lookup returns CDR1 SNHLY and CDR2 FYNNEI. V lost 1 base to trimming and J lost 5 bases; unmatched junction nucleotides: 4. This CDR3 comprises 15 residues. The CDR3 bases are TGTGCCAGCAGTGAAGAGCTAGCGGGTAACAATGAGCAGTTCTTC. Amino acid sequence: CASSEELAGNNEQFF.